This entry lists 2 T cell receptor beta chains sequenced from one sample in a study of T cell responses to AZD1222 COVID-19 vaccine. The data were produced by immunoSEQ multiplex PCR, yet TCRdb's version contains in-frame clones alone and is incomplete. This table has 150,000 to 200,000 clones, roughly nine tenths appearing once. This specimen was peripheral blood, taken 28 days after the second AZD1222 dose. These receptors were collected from an adult who received the AZD1222 COVID-19 vaccine.

The gene calls are TRBV27 and TRBJ1-2, with D possibly matching TRBD1 (5 bases). The CDR3 consists of 14 residues. V was pared by 6 bases and J by 2 bases, with 13 bases between. Germline lookup yields CDR1 MNHEY and CDR2 SMNVEV (reference sequence). CDR3 sequence (DNA): TGTGCCAGCAGAGGGGCGGGCACGAACTATGGCTACACCTTC. Its translation: CASRGAGTNYGYTF.

The J gene is TRBJ2-5, the V gene TRBV5-1, with 9 bases matching TRBD2. J was trimmed by 6 bases and V by 0 bases; bases with no gene match: 6. The CDR3 totals 15 residues. In germline, CDR1 is SGHRS, CDR2 YFSETQ. CDR3 nucleotides: TGCGCCAGCAGCTTGGGGTCTAGCGGGACCCAGACCCAGTACTTC. Protein: CASSLGSSGTQTQYF.